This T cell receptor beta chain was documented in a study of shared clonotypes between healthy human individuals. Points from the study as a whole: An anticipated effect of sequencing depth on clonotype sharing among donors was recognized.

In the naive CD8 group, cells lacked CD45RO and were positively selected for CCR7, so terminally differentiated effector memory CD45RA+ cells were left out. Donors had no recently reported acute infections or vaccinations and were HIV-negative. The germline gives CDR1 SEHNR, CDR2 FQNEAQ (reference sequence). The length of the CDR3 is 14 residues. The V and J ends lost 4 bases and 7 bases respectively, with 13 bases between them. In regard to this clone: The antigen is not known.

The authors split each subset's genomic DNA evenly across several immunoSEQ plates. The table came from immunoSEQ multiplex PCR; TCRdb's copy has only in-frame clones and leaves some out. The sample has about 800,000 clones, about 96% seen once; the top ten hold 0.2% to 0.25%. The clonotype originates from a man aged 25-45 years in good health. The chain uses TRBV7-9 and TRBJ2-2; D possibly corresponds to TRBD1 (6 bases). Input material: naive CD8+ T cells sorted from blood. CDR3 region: CASSSYLTGGELFF. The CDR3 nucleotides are TGTGCCAGCAGCTCTTACCTGACAGGCGGGGAGCTGTTTTTT.